This T cell receptor (beta chain) was sequenced in a study of shared clonotypes between healthy human individuals. The assay was immunoSEQ multiplex PCR, and TCRdb's table has in-frame clones only and misses some. This table has roughly 530,000 clones, about 96% appearing once. The specimen sequenced was naive CD4+ T cells sorted from blood. As to subset: CD45RA+ positively selected. The source is a woman aged 25 to 39 in good health.

CDR3 bases: TGTGCCAGCACTCTGCGGGAGAAATACAATGAGCAGTTCTTC. As protein: CASTLREKYNEQFF. V and J are TRBV6-6 and TRBJ2-1, with TRBD2 matching over 7 bases. J lost 4 bases, V lost 7 bases, and 7 bases had no gene match. Germline V gene data show CDR1 as MNHNY and CDR2 as SVGAGI (reference sequence). The CDR3 extends over 14 amino acids.